These T cell receptor beta chains were read from a single sample in a study of OX40 agonist ivuxolimab in advanced cancers. Generated by immunoSEQ multiplex PCR, the TCRdb table keeps only in-frame clones and is missing some. The table shows tens of thousands of clones, with about 80% occurring only once. Sequencing used CD4+ or CD8+ T cells sorted from blood, obtained in a trial of the OX40 agonist ivuxolimab. The receptors derive from an adult with an advanced solid tumor such as melanoma, head and neck, liver or kidney cancer. CDR3s include the opening cysteine and the closing phenylalanine or tryptophan. The order of the fields is J gene, V gene, D gene, clone size, CDR3 protein, CDR3 DNA. A D gene is named only where the DNA matches it firmly. For some rows the clone size is stated as once, few or many, or as a class when expanded; others skip it.

TRBJ2-7 | TRBV5-4 | NA | NA | CASSWGGPNYEQYF | TGTGCCAGCAGCTGGGGGGGCCCTAACTACGAGCAGTACTTC
TRBJ2-3 | TRBV5-1 | TRBD1 | NA | CASSLESRGRLDTQYF | TGCGCCAGCAGCTTGGAGTCCAGGGGGCGACTGGATACGCAGTATTTT
TRBJ1-3 | TRBV7-9 | NA | NA | CASSLGDGGNTIYF | TGTGCCAGCAGCTTAGGGGACGGGGGAAACACCATATATTTT
TRBJ1-5 | TRBV19 | TRBD1 | NA | CASSVSDRAQPQHF | TGTGCCAGTAGTGTCTCAGACAGGGCTCAGCCCCAGCATTTT
TRBJ1-4 | TRBV6-6 | TRBD1 | NA | CASSNRGPNEKLFF | TGTGCCAGCAGTAACAGGGGACCTAATGAAAAACTGTTTTTT
TRBJ1-4 | TRBV7-9 | NA | once | CASSLKGSTGNEKLFF | TGTGCCAGCAGCTTAAAGGGGAGTACAGGGAATGAAAAACTGTTTTTT
TRBJ2-6 | TRBV5-1 | NA | once | CASRYTSSGANVLTF | TGCGCCAGCAGATACACCAGCTCTGGGGCCAACGTCCTGACTTTC
TRBJ1-2 | TRBV6-5 | TRBD1 | NA | CASSPGQGMVYGYTF | TGTGCCAGCAGCCCGGGACAGGGCATGGTCTATGGCTACACCTTC
TRBJ1-2 | TRBV2 | NA | NA | CASSEEAGGYTF | TGTGCCAGCAGTGAAGAGGCCGGGGGCTACACCTTC
TRBJ1-5 | TRBV5-1 | NA | NA | CASSLGGYSNQPQHF | TGCGCCAGCAGCTTGGGGGGGTATAGCAATCAGCCCCAGCATTTT
TRBJ1-2 | TRBV11-3 | NA | NA | CASSPHKDRFGGYTF | TGTGCCAGCAGCCCCCACAAGGACAGATTTGGCGGCTACACCTTC
TRBJ1-2 | TRBV6-5 | TRBD1 | NA | CASRSGTANNYGYTF | TGTGCCAGCAGATCCGGGACAGCAAATAACTATGGCTACACCTTC
TRBJ1-2 | TRBV28 | NA | few | CASSLGSERGYGYTF | TGTGCCAGCAGTTTGGGATCCGAACGTGGCTATGGCTACACCTTC
TRBJ2-5 | TRBV11-3 | NA | NA | CASSQTLTKETQYF | TGTGCCAGCAGCCAAACACTAACCAAAGAGACCCAGTACTTC
TRBJ2-1 | TRBV2 | TRBD2 | NA | CASSGLAGGLSEQFF | TGTGCCAGCAGTGGACTAGCGGGAGGGTTGTCGGAGCAGTTCTTC
TRBJ2-5 | TRBV7-2 | NA | NA | CASSPRGRETQYF | TGTGCCAGCAGCCCACGGGGGCGCGAGACCCAGTACTTC
TRBJ2-7 | TRBV6-5 | NA | NA | CASSYSLEEAPYEQYF | TGTGCCAGCAGTTACTCTCTTGAGGAAGCTCCCTACGAGCAGTACTTC
TRBJ2-1 | TRBV4-3 | NA | NA | CASSQEGLAEQFF | TGCGCCAGCAGCCAAGAAGGGCTAGCTGAGCAGTTCTTC
TRBJ2-3 | TRBV11-3 | NA | NA | CASSLGGTRTDTQYF | TGTGCCAGCAGCTTAGGAGGCACCCGCACAGATACGCAGTATTTT
TRBJ1-3 | TRBV6-5 | NA | NA | CASKRGVGNTIYF | TGTGCCAGCAAACGAGGGGTCGGAAACACCATATATTTT
TRBJ1-2 | TRBV4-2 | NA | NA | CASSQDQGRELYGYTF | TGTGCCAGCAGCCAAGATCAAGGCAGGGAGCTCTATGGCTACACCTTC
TRBJ1-2 | TRBV5-1 | TRBD1 | NA | CASSLGTGKFYGYTF | TGCGCCAGCAGCTTGGGGACAGGAAAGTTCTATGGCTACACCTTC
TRBJ2-2 | TRBV27 | NA | NA | CASSSWEAVGNTGELFF | TGTGCCAGCAGTTCATGGGAGGCAGTAGGGAACACCGGGGAGCTGTTTTTT
TRBJ1-5 | TRBV5-6 | NA | few | CASSLKGISQPQHF | TGTGCCAGCAGCTTGAAGGGTATCAGTCAGCCCCAGCATTTT
TRBJ2-4 | TRBV27 | NA | NA | CASSFNRENIQYF | TGTGCCAGCAGTTTTAACAGGGAAAACATTCAGTACTTC
TRBJ2-2 | TRBV11-3 | NA | NA | CASSLRMQGTTGELFF | TGTGCCAGCAGCTTAAGAATGCAGGGTACCACCGGGGAGCTGTTTTTT
TRBJ1-2 | TRBV5-1 | TRBD1 | few | CASSGGQGRDGYTF | TGCGCCAGCAGCGGCGGACAGGGGCGAGATGGCTACACCTTC
TRBJ2-5 | TRBV2 | TRBD1 | NA | CASRGQGVETQYF | TGTGCCAGCAGGGGACAGGGGGTAGAGACCCAGTACTTC
TRBJ2-3 | TRBV18 | NA | NA | CASSPPAHRNTQYF | TGTGCCAGCTCACCACCGGCCCACAGGAATACGCAGTATTTT
TRBJ2-7 | TRBV4-1 | TRBD1 | NA | CASSPGSRGLNEQYF | TGCGCCAGCAGCCCCGGTAGCAGGGGGTTAAACGAGCAGTACTTC
TRBJ1-4 | TRBV15 | NA | NA | CATTTGPNEKLFF | TGTGCCACCACTACAGGACCTAATGAAAAACTGTTTTTT
TRBJ2-1 | TRBV7-8 | NA | NA | CASSLGSPAYNEQFF | TGTGCCAGCAGCTTAGGTAGCCCGGCTTACAATGAGCAGTTCTTC
TRBJ2-3 | TRBV25-1 | TRBD2 | once | CASSARGGWYF | TGTGCCAGCAGTGCACGCGGGGGGTGGTATTTT
TRBJ2-2 | TRBV7-2 | NA | NA | CASSLGLQTFTGELFF | TGTGCCAGCAGCTTAGGTTTGCAGACTTTCACCGGGGAGCTGTTTTTT
TRBJ1-1 | TRBV5-1 | TRBD1 | NA | CASTQGPGNTEAFF | TGCGCCAGTACACAGGGGCCAGGGAACACTGAAGCTTTCTTT
TRBJ2-1 | TRBV18 | TRBD1 | NA | CASSPLGTGANEQFF | TGTGCCAGCTCACCACTCGGGACAGGGGCCAATGAGCAGTTCTTC
TRBJ1-1 | TRBV7-9 | NA | NA | CASSPWETTEAFF | TGTGCCAGCAGCCCGTGGGAGACCACTGAAGCTTTCTTT
TRBJ1-3 | TRBV18 | NA | NA | CASSPSEGSGNTIYF | TGTGCCAGCTCACCTTCAGAAGGCTCTGGAAACACCATATATTTT
TRBJ2-3 | TRBV7-9 | NA | NA | CASSFDPFADTQYF | TGTGCCAGCAGCTTCGATCCGTTCGCAGATACGCAGTATTTT
TRBJ2-5 | TRBV9 | NA | NA | CASSVGGGETQYF | TGTGCCAGCAGCGTAGGGGGAGGAGAGACCCAGTACTTC
TRBJ1-1 | TRBV25-1 | NA | NA | CASRLGTDRVWDGEAFF | TGTGCCAGCAGATTGGGGACGGATCGGGTCTGGGACGGTGAAGCTTTCTTT
TRBJ2-1 | TRBV19 | NA | once | CASSPTSRKSSYNEQFF | TGTGCCAGTAGTCCCACGTCTAGGAAGAGCTCCTACAATGAGCAGTTCTTC
TRBJ1-2 | TRBV27 | NA | NA | CASSFNGYGYTF | TGTGCCAGCAGTTTTAATGGGTATGGCTACACCTTC
TRBJ2-1 | TRBV5-1 | TRBD2 | NA | CASSHLAESYNEQFF | TGCGCCAGCAGCCACCTAGCGGAGTCCTACAATGAGCAGTTCTTC
TRBJ2-6 | TRBV19 | TRBD1 | NA | CASTRGGTGGLAGANVLTF | TGTGCCAGTACCCGAGGGGGGACAGGGGGCTTAGCTGGGGCCAACGTCCTGACTTTC
TRBJ1-3 | TRBV9 | NA | NA | CASSEFLGNTIYF | TGTGCCAGCAGCGAGTTTCTTGGAAACACCATATATTTT
TRBJ1-4 | TRBV9 | NA | NA | CASSAGLSATNEKLFF | TGTGCCAGCAGCGCGGGACTCTCGGCAACTAATGAAAAACTGTTTTTT
TRBJ2-1 | TRBV7-2 | NA | few | CASSPVGGLNEQFF | TGTGCCAGCAGCCCGGTAGGAGGATTGAATGAGCAGTTCTTC
TRBJ2-7 | TRBV10-3 | TRBD1 | NA | CAISESMRTGGHEQYF | TGTGCCATCAGTGAGTCTATGCGGACAGGGGGCCACGAGCAGTACTTC
TRBJ1-2 | TRBV6-1 | NA | NA | CASSEDARSRGYTF | TGTGCCAGCAGTGAAGACGCCAGGTCGCGTGGCTACACCTTC
TRBJ2-1 | TRBV29-1 | NA | NA | CSVFFSGYNEQFF | TGCAGCGTTTTTTTCTCTGGTTACAATGAGCAGTTCTTC
TRBJ2-7 | TRBV7-8 | TRBD1 | NA | CASSFGTGGFEQYF | TGTGCCAGCAGCTTTGGGACAGGGGGCTTCGAGCAGTACTTC
TRBJ1-1 | TRBV28 | NA | few | CASSLQGLGTEAFF | TGTGCCAGCAGTTTACAGGGTCTCGGCACTGAAGCTTTCTTT
TRBJ1-1 | TRBV11-1 | TRBD1 | NA | CASSFDREITEAFF | TGTGCCAGCAGCTTCGACAGGGAGATCACTGAAGCTTTCTTT